The clone carrying this T cell receptor beta chain was detected only once. Its antigen is undetermined. PCR was performed a second time for roughly 7 to 12 cycles using a sample-barcoded 5' primer and a J-beta primer mix. TCRdb used MiXCR to reprocess the 5' RACE reads, holding one entry per CDR3 protein. The data show about a million distinct CDR3 sequences, roughly 47% seen once. The source of the sample is a study of blood T cells in healthy people across ages. Study results and limitations: More naive CD4+ cells and higher diversity marked long-lived donors relative to aged donors.

The TCR comes from a woman aged 60-75 years in good health. The material sequenced was blood.

CDR3 loop: CASSERGQVPYEQYF. The CDR3 DNA reads as TGTGCCAGCAGTGAAAGGGGACAGGTTCCGTACGAGCAGTACTTC. The chain has TRBV2 and TRBJ2-7, with 8 bases matching TRBD1. J lost 4 bases, V lost 2 bases, and 7 bases had no gene match. Per germline, CDR1 SNHLY and CDR2 FYNNEI. There are 15 residues in the CDR3.